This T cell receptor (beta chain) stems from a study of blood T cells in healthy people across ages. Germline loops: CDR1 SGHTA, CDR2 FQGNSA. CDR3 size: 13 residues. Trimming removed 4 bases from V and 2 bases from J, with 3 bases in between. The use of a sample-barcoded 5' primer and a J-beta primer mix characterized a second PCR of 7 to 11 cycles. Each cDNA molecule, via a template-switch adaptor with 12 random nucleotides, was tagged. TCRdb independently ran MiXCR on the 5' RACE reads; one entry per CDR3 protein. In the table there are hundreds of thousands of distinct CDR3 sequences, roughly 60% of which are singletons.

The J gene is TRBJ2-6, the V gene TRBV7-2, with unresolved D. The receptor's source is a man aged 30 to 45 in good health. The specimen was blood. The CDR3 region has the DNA TGTGCCAGCAGCTCGACTGGGGCCAACGTCCTGACTTTC. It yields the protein CASSSTGANVLTF.